These T cell receptor beta chains were read from a single sample in a study of blood T cell repertoires in COVID-19. Sequenced by immunoSEQ multiplex PCR; TCRdb stores in-frame clones only, minus some. This table holds under 200,000 clones, 65% to 85% found once. Sequencing was performed on peripheral blood. Source of these receptors: a woman in her fifties or sixties with acute or convalescent COVID-19. The CDR3 runs from the conserved cysteine through the conserved F or W. D genes are given only for firm matches. Clone size appears in some rows only: once, few, many, or a class for an expanded clone.

clone_size	d_call	j_call	v_call	cdr3_aa	cdr3_nt
.	TRBD1	TRBJ1-2	TRBV19	CASSPDRTGLIKGYTF	TGTGCCAGTAGTCCCGATCGGACAGGGCTCATCAAGGGCTACACCTTC
.	.	TRBJ1-5	TRBV7-2	CASSLDRNQPQHF	TGTGCCAGCAGCTTGGACAGAAATCAGCCCCAGCATTTT
.	.	TRBJ1-5	TRBV6-5	CASSYSRSSNQPQHF	TGTGCCAGCAGTTACTCCCGGTCTAGCAATCAGCCCCAGCATTTT
.	.	TRBJ1-4	TRBV6-4	CASSAARSSDEKLFF	TGTGCCAGCAGTGCGGCCAGGTCGTCAGACGAAAAACTGTTTTTT
.	.	TRBJ1-5	TRBV7-9	CASSSWRVGQPQHF	TGTGCCAGCAGCTCGTGGAGGGTTGGTCAGCCCCAGCATTTT
.	.	TRBJ1-5	TRBV4-3	CASSQVVQGNQPQHF	TGCGCCAGCAGCCAAGTGGTCCAGGGCAATCAGCCCCAGCATTTT
.	.	TRBJ1-5	TRBV18	CASSPDRPPRSNQPQHF	TGTGCCAGCTCACCAGACAGACCCCCAAGGAGCAATCAGCCCCAGCATTTT
.	TRBD1	TRBJ1-6	TRBV4-1	CASSQDRPGQGNSPLHF	TGCGCCAGCAGCCAAGATCGGCCGGGACAGGGGAATTCACCCCTCCACTTT
once	.	TRBJ1-2	TRBV6-5	CASSYNNRAGGYTF	TGTGCCAGCAGTTACAACAACAGGGCAGGTGGCTACACCTTC
.	TRBD1	TRBJ1-2	TRBV3-1/TRBV3-2	CASSFSGGSGYTF	TGTGCCAGCAGCTTTTCAGGGGGCTCTGGCTACACCTTC
.	TRBD2	TRBJ2-1	TRBV7-9	CASSLGLAGGYNEQFF	TGTGCCAGCAGCTTAGGACTAGCGGGGGGCTACAATGAGCAGTTCTTC
.	TRBD1	TRBJ1-2	TRBV30	CASGQGQGYTF	TGTGCCTCGGGACAGGGTCAAGGCTACACCTTC
.	.	TRBJ2-3	TRBV6-6	CASSAAGPGTDTQYF	TGTGCCAGCAGTGCCGCCGGGCCGGGGACAGATACGCAGTATTTT
few	TRBD1	TRBJ1-6	TRBV25-1	CASSPPPTGGRSPLHF	TGTGCCAGCAGTCCCCCTCCGACAGGGGGGCGTTCACCCCTCCACTTT
.	.	TRBJ1-5	TRBV19	CASVTGFRSNQPQHF	TGTGCCAGTGTTACAGGGTTTAGAAGCAATCAGCCCCAGCATTTT
.	TRBD2	TRBJ2-7	TRBV10-1	CASSDISGGSYEQYF	TGCGCCAGCAGTGATATCAGCGGGGGGTCCTACGAGCAGTACTTC
once	TRBD2	TRBJ2-1	TRBV2	CASRRVAGVNEQFF	TGTGCCTCCCGCCGGGTAGCGGGGGTTAATGAGCAGTTCTTC
.	.	TRBJ1-1	TRBV30	CAWMRGKGTEAFF	TGTGCCTGGATGCGGGGGAAGGGCACTGAAGCTTTCTTT
.	.	TRBJ1-6	TRBV7-9	CASTLGGGSPLHF	TGTGCCAGCACCCTGGGGGGGGGATCACCCCTCCACTTT
.	.	TRBJ1-2	TRBV6-2/TRBV6-3	CASSYGTPVGGYTF	TGTGCCAGCAGTTACGGGACACCTGTCGGGGGCTACACCTTC
.	.	TRBJ2-3	TRBV2	CASKFGGGGFGDTQYF	TGTGCCAGCAAGTTCGGAGGGGGGGGCTTTGGCGATACGCAGTATTTT
few	.	TRBJ2-2	TRBV4-2	CASSRYDKGQNTGELFF	TGTGCCAGCAGCCGATACGACAAGGGACAGAACACCGGGGAGCTGTTTTTT
once	.	TRBJ1-2	TRBV7-2	CASSSGNNYGYTF	TGTGCCAGCAGCTCCGGGAATAACTATGGCTACACCTTC
.	.	TRBJ1-1	TRBV15	CATSRDLGIKVSTEAFF	TGTGCCACCAGCAGAGATCTGGGCATAAAAGTGAGCACTGAAGCTTTCTTT
.	TRBD1	TRBJ1-3	TRBV19	CASSTPGTVSGNTIYF	TGTGCCAGTAGTACCCCCGGGACAGTCTCTGGAAACACCATATATTTT
.	.	TRBJ1-6	TRBV30	CACSQGSGVGSPLHF	TGTGCCTGTAGTCAGGGTTCGGGAGTTGGCTCACCCCTCCACTTT
.	TRBD1	TRBJ2-1	TRBV6-2/TRBV6-3	CASSTGQTEQFF	TGTGCCAGCAGTACGGGACAGACTGAGCAGTTCTTC
.	.	TRBJ1-4	TRBV5-1	CASSLGQPGGKLFF	TGCGCCAGCAGCTTGGGACAGCCCGGTGGAAAACTGTTTTTT
.	TRBD2	TRBJ2-3	TRBV27	CASSSLAASTDTQYF	TGTGCCAGCAGTTCCCTAGCGGCTAGCACAGATACGCAGTATTTT
.	.	TRBJ2-1	TRBV11-2	CASSLEGGSYNEQFF	TGTGCCAGCAGCTTGGAAGGGGGTTCCTACAATGAGCAGTTCTTC
.	.	TRBJ1-1	TRBV19	CASGRGGTTEAFF	TGTGCCAGTGGGAGAGGAGGGACCACTGAAGCTTTCTTT
.	.	TRBJ1-1	TRBV2	CASSANRGVNTEAFF	TGTGCCAGCAGTGCAAATCGGGGGGTGAACACTGAAGCTTTCTTT
.	TRBD2	TRBJ2-5	TRBV11-3	CASSLTSGAETQYF	TGTGCCAGCAGCTTAACCAGCGGGGCTGAGACCCAGTACTTC
.	TRBD1	TRBJ1-2	TRBV10-3	CAISELGTAGYTF	TGTGCCATCAGTGAGCTAGGGACAGCTGGCTACACCTTC
.	.	TRBJ1-2	TRBV6-5	CASITQGNDYGYTF	TGTGCCAGCATTACCCAGGGCAACGACTATGGCTACACCTTC
.	.	TRBJ2-3	TRBV7-2	CASSQSTDTQYF	TGTGCCAGCAGTCAAAGCACAGATACGCAGTATTTT
.	.	TRBJ2-7	TRBV6-1	CASSEDRAYEQYF	TGTGCCAGCAGTGAAGACAGGGCTTACGAGCAGTACTTC
.	.	TRBJ1-1	TRBV25-1	CASSQGTEAFF	TGTGCCAGCAGTCAGGGTACTGAAGCTTTCTTT
.	TRBD2	TRBJ2-1	TRBV29-1	CSVPSGGGEQFF	TGCAGCGTCCCCAGCGGGGGGGGTGAGCAGTTCTTC
.	TRBD2	TRBJ2-7	TRBV10-3	CAISGGGETVTYEQYF	TGTGCCATCAGTGGGGGAGGGGAAACAGTAACCTACGAGCAGTACTTC
.	.	TRBJ2-6	TRBV19	CASSNLDMVSGANVLTF	TGTGCCAGTAGTAACCTGGACATGGTCTCTGGGGCCAACGTCCTGACTTTC
.	.	TRBJ2-1	TRBV15	CATSEGRRDNEQFF	TGTGCCACCAGCGAGGGCCGACGAGACAATGAGCAGTTCTTC